This T cell receptor beta chain was recovered during a study of cytomegalovirus exposure and HLA in healthy donors (dated by TCRdb to about 2017). Regarding the complete study: In an earlier analysis of some 610 of the donors, under 300 Gb of sequence data and 100 million or so unique TCR beta sequences from some 170 million T cells were reported. Genome-wide SNP genotypes for about 55% of the 666 donors were used in a later genetic analysis, which treated that subset as a discovery cohort. Every repertoire in the discovery cohort had been generated on one and the same sequencing platform. An early release that covered several hundred HLA-typed donors contained 250 to 350 gigabases of sequencing data and about 84 million unique TCR sequences. The study aimed to test whether cataloging public T cell receptors could reveal signatures of past pathogen exposure. An earlier analysis of around 540 of the donors applied high-throughput TCR beta sequencing to assess whether each TCR beta V gene segment acted as functional or pseudogenic. Donor age, sex, ethnicity and CMV serostatus were compiled together with the repertoire data. The T cell repertoires of several hundred subjects were profiled by immunosequencing and related to cytomegalovirus serostatus. The number of donors typed differed by locus, with about 629-630 for A, B, C, DRB1 and DQB1, 522 for DQA1, 600 to 610 for DPA1, and 472 for DPB1. To study patterns of TCR occurrence, a later analysis re-analyzed previously published TCR beta repertoires from 700 or so donors and added high-resolution HLA genotyping. A separate validation cohort of roughly 110 different subjects was used in addition to the roughly 700-subject first cohort. Among about 400 genotyped donors of the cohort, an average of around 250,000 unique TCR beta nucleotide sequences was sequenced per donor, of which 15% to 20% were non-productive. HLA typing covered class I and class II loci at four-digit resolution. Five DR-DQ haplotypes were handled as single units for association and clustering because linkage in the cohort was strong. Among the approximately 430 genotyped donors, approximately 77% belonged to the genetic ancestry cluster associated with self-reported Caucasian donors. High-throughput TCR immunosequencing, statistical association of individual TCRs with disease status, and machine learning were combined to predict cytomegalovirus infection status. In the later analysis, no new phenotypic data were used to find candidate immune exposures; instead, reliance was placed on TCR beta sequences and their occurrence across donors.

The CDR3 covers 16 residues, taking in both the cysteine and the phenylalanine. This entry keeps only the CDR3 DNA: 48 bases, framed from base 1. Sequences GTSNPN (CDR1) and SVGIG (CDR2) are obtained from the germline V gene (reference sequence). V is cut back by 2 bases and J by 5 bases, with 10 bases in the junction unmatched. This clone appeared a single time. Its antigen remains unidentified. Base qualities are not provided; no much larger clone lies one nucleotide away. The cohort was made up of several hundred healthy bone marrow donors. At the time of sampling, every cohort member was nominally healthy, though immune exposures that went unrecorded were likely present. The donor tested CMV seropositive, placing the donor among the 289 seropositive members of the cohort. A peripheral blood sample was provided by each donor, and peripheral blood mononuclear cells were used for TCR beta sequencing. Genomic DNA was extracted from the blood cell samples with the Qiagen DNeasy Blood Extraction Kit.

Library preparation was by the immunoSEQ multiplex PCR assay. A mixture of 60 forward primers for TCR Vbeta segments and 13 reverse primers for TCR Jbeta segments was used in the multiplex PCR. The CDR3 region of rearranged TCR beta genes was amplified from genomic DNA by a multiplex PCR assay. The amplified TCR beta libraries were sequenced on the Illumina HiSeq System as 87-base-pair reads. The paper's processing steps were these. Across the roughly 670 repertoires, a later analysis counted tens of millions of unique TCR beta chains, around 11 million of which were shared by at least two donors. Raw reads were error-corrected and collapsed into unique sequences with a nearest-neighbor algorithm that merged closely related sequences to remove PCR and sequencing errors. CDR3 sequences were aligned to IMGT reference sequences to assign V, D and J gene segments. For a sequence to be retained, a match of at least six nucleotides was required to both a V gene segment and a J gene segment. Rearrangements were classified as productive when the CDR3 lacked stop codons and remained in frame with V and J, and all other rearrangements were classified as non-productive. CDR3 was defined by IMGT convention, running from the second conserved V-encoded cysteine to the conserved J-encoded phenylalanine. The earlier analysis of more than 450 of the donors excluded sequences that lacked an unambiguous match to a single V gene segment. In an earlier analysis of 587 of the donors, a V segment was called functional when productive rearrangements were above 56.7%, and segregating when the standard deviation between donors exceeded 5%. A statistical classification framework was built to diagnose cytomegalovirus status from the catalog of TCR beta chain sequences. In a later analysis, TCR nucleotide sequences were compared against IMGT/GENE-DB human TR gene sequences so that V and J genes could be assigned. The TCRdist pipeline was used in a later analysis to assign CDR3 sequences and most-parsimonious VDJ recombination scenarios. In a later analysis, each TCR beta chain was defined by its CDR3 amino acid sequence together with its V-gene family, and reads lacking a unique V-gene family were excluded. As a way to deal with suspected cross-contamination and a sequencing artifact, a later analysis dropped under 600 nucleotide sequences that were highly shared and had low generation probability. In a later analysis, a clonal expansion index for each public chain was calculated from normalized within-repertoire ranks of inferred template counts. A later analysis computed generation probabilities with a VDJ recombination model fitted to out-of-frame rearrangements, and checked the results against IGoR. In a later analysis, TCR-TCR, TCR-HLA and TCR-CMV co-occurrence was scored with hypergeometric tests, and a repertoire-size bias correction was applied to TCR pairs. False discovery rates were estimated in a later analysis by permuting HLA or CMV assignments 20 times. In a later analysis, co-occurring TCRs were grouped using DBSCAN, and TCRdist sequence similarity was added for clustering within HLA-allele-positive subsets. Co-occurrence clustering excluded repertoires with fewer than 30,000 or more than 120,000 public chains, plus five with anomalous nucleotide sharing. TCRdb provides this immuneACCESS table in a form limited to in-frame rearrangements. Some clones are lacking; in checked studies, under half of them reflect an unresolved V gene, and why the rest are absent is not known. The D gene and trimming were derived from the DNA, and the V and J assignments and clone size from that table. This sample holds about 170,000 clones; about 85% were observed only once. The ten most abundant clones make up about 2.5% of the sample.

Results and caveats for the whole study, not just this receptor: A further reported finding was that TCR beta sequences accurately predicted the HLA-A and HLA-B alleles for most subjects in the first cohort. In a later analysis, most CMV-associated TCR beta chains were found to appear HLA-restricted, with HLA associations seemingly driven largely by CMV exposure. In a later analysis, TCR association rates were found to vary across HLA loci, with the most associated TCRs seen for DRB1 alleles and the fewest for HLA-C alleles. While some public TCRs were present in many individuals, most TCR sequences turned up only very rarely across donors. Because counts were too low, around 18 rarely observed V segments, including chromosome 9 orphons, were left out of the earlier analysis of approximately 580 of the donors. Because HLA typing was unavailable for some donors at each locus, only the typed subset was used in association tests. The only immune exposure information available for the cohort was CMV serostatus. V-gene and J-gene trimming of TCR beta chains was associated with a missense DCLRE1C variant in a later genetic analysis, and the association was replicated in an independent cohort. Correlated functional status among segregating V segments might be attributable to linkage disequilibrium, but an unknown experimental factor could not be ruled out. Roughly uniform sequencing depth across donors was assumed in presence/absence analyses, although this assumption may not hold. In both the original and validation cohorts, the classifier was reported to diagnose cytomegalovirus status with high specificity and sensitivity. The authors suggested that the approach could potentially be extended to other disease states and immunological phenotypes. When HLA alleles, especially DR and DQ, strongly co-occurred, TCR associations were difficult to assign to individual alleles. According to a later genetic analysis, donors in an Asian-associated ancestry cluster had fewer N-insertions in productive TCRs than the approximately 650-donor mean. In this cohort, only TCR beta chains were sequenced, and detectable features were limited by the absence of alpha or paired-chain data. A few of the identified cytomegalovirus-associated TCR beta chains were confirmed in vitro to be specific for cytomegalovirus antigens. In a later analysis, several top co-occurrence clusters were reported to appear linked to parvovirus B19, influenza, CMV and Epstein-Barr virus. The study gave a list of under 200 TCR beta chains associated with cytomegalovirus. The 87-base-pair reads could not distinguish some IMGT-functional V segments, including TRBV6-2 and TRBV6-3, so those segments were excluded. An earlier analysis of approximately 530 of the donors showed that most TCR beta V segments appeared in productive rearrangements either about 90% or about 30% of the time, which broadly matched IMGT annotations. A cluster of highly shared sequence variants was judged likely to represent a technical artifact of the sequencing pipeline. In a later analysis, HLA-associated TCR beta chains were found to be more clonally expanded and to have lower generation probabilities than equally common non-associated chains. In a later analysis, about 17,000 TCR beta sequences were associated with specific HLA alleles at a false discovery rate of 0.05.

Sequenced material: PBMCs. The chain couples TRBV30 to TRBJ2-5; 11 bases in the junction line up with TRBD2. This TCR was recovered from a man younger than 40 in good health and CMV-seropositive. The DNA reads TGTGCCTGGAGTATAGGACTAGCGGGTACTCGGGAGACCCAGTACTTC. It encodes CAWSIGLAGTRETQYF.